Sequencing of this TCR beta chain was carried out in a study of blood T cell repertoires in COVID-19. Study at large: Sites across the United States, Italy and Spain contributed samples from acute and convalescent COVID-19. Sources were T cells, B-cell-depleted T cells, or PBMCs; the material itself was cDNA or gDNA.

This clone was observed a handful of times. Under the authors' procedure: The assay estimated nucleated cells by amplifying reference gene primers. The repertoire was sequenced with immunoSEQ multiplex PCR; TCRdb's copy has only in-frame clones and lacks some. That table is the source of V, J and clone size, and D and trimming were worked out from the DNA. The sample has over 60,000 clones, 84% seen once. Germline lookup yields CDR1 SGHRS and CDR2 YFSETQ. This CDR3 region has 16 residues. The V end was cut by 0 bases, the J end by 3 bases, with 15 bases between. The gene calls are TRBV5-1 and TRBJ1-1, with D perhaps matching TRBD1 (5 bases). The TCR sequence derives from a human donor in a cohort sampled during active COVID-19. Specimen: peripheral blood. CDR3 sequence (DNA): TGCGCCAGCAGCTTGGCCCCCGGGGGGATAGACACTGAAGCTTTCTTT. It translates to CASSLAPGGIDTEAFF.